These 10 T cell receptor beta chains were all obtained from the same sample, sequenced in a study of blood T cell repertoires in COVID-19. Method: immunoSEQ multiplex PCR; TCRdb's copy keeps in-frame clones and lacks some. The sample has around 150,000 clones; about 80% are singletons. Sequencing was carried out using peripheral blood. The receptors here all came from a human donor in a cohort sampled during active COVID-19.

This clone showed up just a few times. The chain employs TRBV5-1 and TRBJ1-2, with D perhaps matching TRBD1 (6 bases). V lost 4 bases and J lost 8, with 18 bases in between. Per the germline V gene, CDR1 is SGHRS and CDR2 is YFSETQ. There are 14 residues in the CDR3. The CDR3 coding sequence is TGCGCCAGCAGCAACAACAGGGTAGAAGGGGGCTACACCTTC. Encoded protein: CASSNNRVEGGYTF.

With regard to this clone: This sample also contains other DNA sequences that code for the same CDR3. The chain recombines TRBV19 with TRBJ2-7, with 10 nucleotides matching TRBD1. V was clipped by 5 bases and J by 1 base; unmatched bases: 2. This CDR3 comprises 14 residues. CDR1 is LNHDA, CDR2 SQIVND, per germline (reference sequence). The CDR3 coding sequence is TGTGCCAGTAGTCGGGACAGGGGATCCTACGAGCAGTACTTC. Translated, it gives CASSRDRGSYEQYF.

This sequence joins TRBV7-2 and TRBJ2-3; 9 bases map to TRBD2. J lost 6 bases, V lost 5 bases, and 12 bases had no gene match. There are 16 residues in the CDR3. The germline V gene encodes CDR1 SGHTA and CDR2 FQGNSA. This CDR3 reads CASSLTRGGASDTQYF. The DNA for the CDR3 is TGTGCCAGCAGCCTCACTCGCGGGGGGGCAAGTGATACGCAGTATTTT.

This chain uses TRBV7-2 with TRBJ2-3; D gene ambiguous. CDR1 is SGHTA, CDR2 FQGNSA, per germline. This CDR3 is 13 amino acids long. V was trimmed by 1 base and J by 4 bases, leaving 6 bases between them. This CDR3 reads CASSLVGPDTQYF. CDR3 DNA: TGTGCCAGCAGCTTAGTTGGGCCAGATACGCAGTATTTT.

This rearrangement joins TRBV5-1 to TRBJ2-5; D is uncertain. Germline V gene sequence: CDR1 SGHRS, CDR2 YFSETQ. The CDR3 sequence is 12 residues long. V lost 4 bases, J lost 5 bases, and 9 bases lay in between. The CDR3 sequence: CASSGSWETQYF. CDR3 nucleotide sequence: TGCGCCAGCAGCGGCAGTTGGGAGACCCAGTACTTC.

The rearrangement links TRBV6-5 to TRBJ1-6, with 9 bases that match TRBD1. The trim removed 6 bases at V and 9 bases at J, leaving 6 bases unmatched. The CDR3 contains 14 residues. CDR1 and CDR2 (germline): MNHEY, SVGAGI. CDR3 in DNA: TGTGCCAGCAGGCAACAGGGGGCCGTTTCACCCCTCCACTTT. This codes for CASRQQGAVSPLHF.

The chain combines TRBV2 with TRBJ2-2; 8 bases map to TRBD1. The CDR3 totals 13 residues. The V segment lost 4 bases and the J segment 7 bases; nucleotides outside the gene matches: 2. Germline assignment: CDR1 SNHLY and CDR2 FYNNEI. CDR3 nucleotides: TGTGCCAGCAGTGGGACAGGGTACGGGGAGCTGTTTTTT. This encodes CASSGTGYGELFF. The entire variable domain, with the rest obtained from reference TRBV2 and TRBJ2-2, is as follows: EPEVTQTPSHQVTQMGQEVILRCVPISNHLYFYWYRQILGQKVEFLVSFYNNEISEKSEIFDDQFSVERPDGSNFTLKIRSTKLEDSAMYFCASSGTGYGELFFGEGSRLTVL.

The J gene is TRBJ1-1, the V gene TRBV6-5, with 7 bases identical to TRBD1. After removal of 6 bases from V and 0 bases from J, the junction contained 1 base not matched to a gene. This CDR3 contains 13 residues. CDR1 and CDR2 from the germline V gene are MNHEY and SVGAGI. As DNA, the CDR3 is TGTGCCAGCAGCGACAGGGTGAACACTGAAGCTTTCTTT. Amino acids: CASSDRVNTEAFF.

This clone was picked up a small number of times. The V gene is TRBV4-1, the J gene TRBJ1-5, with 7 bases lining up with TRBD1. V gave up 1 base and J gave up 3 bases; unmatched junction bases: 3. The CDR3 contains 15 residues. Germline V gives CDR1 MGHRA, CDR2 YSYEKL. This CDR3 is CASSQADRDNQPQHF. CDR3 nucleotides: TGCGCCAGCAGCCAAGCAGACAGGGACAATCAGCCCCAGCATTTT.

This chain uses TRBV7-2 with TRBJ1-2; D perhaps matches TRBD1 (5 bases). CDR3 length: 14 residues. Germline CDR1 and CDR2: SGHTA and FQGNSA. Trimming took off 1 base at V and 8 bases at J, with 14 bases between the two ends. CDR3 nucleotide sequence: TGTGCCAGCAGCTTAGACATTGCAGGGAGGGGCTACACCTTC. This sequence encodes CASSLDIAGRGYTF.